This passage covers 19 T cell receptor beta chains from one sample sequenced in a study of T cells in Graves' hyperthyroidism and ophthalmopathy. What was amplified from RNA transcripts were TCR beta CDR3 regions. First-round RT-PCR with HTBI primers amplified the TCR CDR3 region. TCRdb used MiXCR to reprocess the multiplex PCR reads, holding one entry per CDR3 protein. In the table there are a few hundred thousand distinct CDR3 sequences, around a sixth of which are singletons. Input material: blood. These receptors all come from a woman aged 45-60 years with Graves' hyperthyroidism.

This clonotype was picked up many times. The V gene is TRBV18, the J gene TRBJ2-1, with TRBD2 identical over 9 bases. With V trimmed by 4 bases and J by 4 bases, 5 bases remained unmatched. Germline values: CDR1 KGHSH, CDR2 LQKENI. There are 15 residues in the CDR3. CDR3 protein: CASSLSGGTYNEQFF. CDR3 nucleotide sequence: TGTGCCAGCTCACTAAGCGGGGGGACTTACAATGAGCAGTTCTTC.

This clonotype was observed a few times. This chain links TRBV5-8 with TRBJ1-6; D remains unclear. Germline assignment: CDR1 SGHTS and CDR2 YDEGEE. The CDR3 sequence is 12 residues long. The V gene lost 2 bases and the J gene lost 7 bases, with 4 bases spanning the gap. CDR3 protein: CASSFKNSPLHF. DNA of the CDR3: TGTGCCAGCAGCTTTAAAAATTCACCCCTCCACTTT.

The table lists this clonotype with many counts. This chain links TRBV18 with TRBJ2-1; perhaps TRBD2 as D (5 bases). The CDR3 runs 16 residues. V was clipped by 3 bases and J by 4 bases, with 16 bases between them. Germline V gene data show CDR1 as KGHSH and CDR2 as LQKENI. This chain's CDR3 is CASSPLATGVYNEQFF. The CDR3 DNA sequence: TGTGCCAGCTCACCTCTAGCCACCGGGGTTTACAATGAGCAGTTCTTC. The complete variable domain, with remaining parts taken from reference TRBV18 and TRBJ2-1, reads NAGVMQNPRHLVRRRGQEARLRCSPMKGHSHVYWYRQLPEEGLKFMVYLQKENIIDESGMPKERFSAEFPKEGPSILRIQQVVRGDSAAYFCASSPLATGVYNEQFFGPGTRLTVL.

This clonotype came up a few times. A much larger clone lies one base from this, so it may be a read error. This chain links TRBV2 with TRBJ2-1; D ambiguous. The V gene lost 3 bases and the J gene lost 8 bases, with 2 bases spanning the gap. Germline V gene lookup returns CDR1 SNHLY and CDR2 FYNNEI. The CDR3 has 10 amino acids. The CDR3 is CASSDHEQFF. The CDR3 DNA sequence: TGTGCCAGCAGTGACCATGAGCAGTTCTTC.

This chain joins TRBV7-3 and TRBJ1-6; the D gene is possibly TRBD1 (6 bases). Germline V CDR1 and CDR2: SGHTA, FQGTGA. The V and J ends lost 2 bases and 0 bases respectively, with 8 bases between them. The CDR3 covers 16 residues. The CDR3 DNA is TGTGCCAGCAGCTTATCAGGGGACTCCTATAATTCACCCCTCCACTTT. Its protein product is CASSLSGDSYNSPLHF.

This clonotype was seen a few times. This chain connects TRBV4-1 to TRBJ2-1; TRBD2 aligns across 13 bases. In germline, CDR1 is MGHRA, CDR2 YSYEKL. This CDR3 region has 17 residues. V lost 1 base and J lost 8; bases outside the gene matches: 8. The CDR3 nucleotides read TGCGCCAGCAGCCAAGGGGGACTAGCGGGGTTTAGGGATGAGCAGTTCTTC. It encodes CASSQGGLAGFRDEQFF.

The table lists this clonotype with many counts. V and J are TRBV6-1 and TRBJ2-1; D might be TRBD1 (6 bases). The CDR3 is made up of 13 amino acids. Germline CDR1 and CDR2: MNHNS and SASEGT. Trimming took off 7 bases at V and 5 bases at J, with 12 bases between the two ends. CDR3 residues: CASTKQGNNEQFF. In DNA, the CDR3 is TGTGCCAGCACCAAACAGGGAAACAATGAGCAGTTCTTC.

The genes are TRBV6-2 or TRBV6-3 and TRBJ2-1, with 7 bases identical to TRBD2. The J segment lost 9 bases and the V segment lost 5 bases, leaving 16 bases of the junction unmatched. CDR1 MNHEY and CDR2 SVGEGT come from the germline V gene. The CDR3 covers 16 residues. The CDR3 DNA reads as TGTGCCAGCAGTCTACCGACGGGGAGGGCCTCATTTGAGCAGTTCTTC. Encoded protein: CASSLPTGRASFEQFF.

The table lists this clonotype with a few counts. This chain uses TRBV20-1 with TRBJ2-7, with 10 bases identical to TRBD2. The CDR3 runs to 13 residues. J lost 6 bases, V lost 3 bases, and 5 bases had no gene match. Germline CDR1 DFQATT, CDR2 SNEGSKA (reference sequence). CDR3 amino acids: CSASGLAVAEQYF. The CDR3 coding sequence is TGCAGTGCTAGTGGACTAGCGGTAGCCGAGCAGTACTTC.

This clonotype was counted between two and nine times. The DNA for the CDR3 is TGTGCCAGCAGTTTATCCGGGACTGACGAGCAGTACTTC. The encoded protein is CASSLSGTDEQYF. The chain has TRBV27 and TRBJ2-7; D is perhaps TRBD2 (6 bases). Germline CDR1 reads MNHEY; CDR2 reads SMNVEV (reference sequence). With 0 bases removed from V and 5 bases from J, the gap between germline ends came to 8 bases. The CDR3 has 13 residues.

This clonotype appeared a few times. This chain uses TRBV19 with TRBJ2-1; D may correspond to TRBD1 or TRBD2 (5 bases each). The CDR3 spans 15 residues. Germline V gene sequence: CDR1 LNHDA, CDR2 SQIVND (reference sequence). The V end was cut by 6 bases, the J end by 4 bases, with 16 bases between. The DNA of the CDR3 is TGTGCCAGTAGCCAACGGGACGGGGAATACAATGAGCAGTTCTTC. Translated, it gives CASSQRDGEYNEQFF.

This clonotype was seen a few times. The chain is built from TRBV9 and TRBJ1-1; TRBD1 might be the D (6 bases). Trimming removed 0 bases from V and 6 bases from J, with 12 bases in between. The CDR3 totals 14 residues. In germline, CDR1 is SGDLS, CDR2 YYNGEE. CDR3 loop: CASSVVLGGAEAFF. The CDR3 DNA sequence: TGTGCCAGCAGCGTAGTATTAGGGGGGGCTGAAGCTTTCTTT.

DNA of the CDR3: TGTGCCAGCAGAACAGGGTCCTCCTACGAGCAGTACTTC. This encodes CASRTGSSYEQYF. The chain uses TRBV6-2 or TRBV6-3 and TRBJ2-7; a weak D match, TRBD1 (6 bases). This CDR3 region has 13 residues. Trimming pared 6 bases from V and 0 bases from J, leaving 9 bases between. Germline CDR1 reads MNHEY; CDR2 reads SVGEGT.

This clonotype occurred a few times. The chain employs TRBV30 and TRBJ1-2; D ambiguous. CDR1 is GTSNPN and CDR2 is SVGIG in the germline V gene (reference sequence). The germline V and J ends were trimmed by 4 bases and 3 bases, with 12 bases remaining between them. CDR3 size: 13 residues. Here the CDR3 DNA reads TGTGCCTGGACCGAACAGATACACTATGGCTACACCTTC. This encodes CAWTEQIHYGYTF.

This clonotype appeared a few times. V is TRBV7-2 and J is TRBJ2-5; 12 nucleotides align to TRBD2. Germline CDR1 is SGHTA and CDR2 is FQGNSA. V dropped 3 bases and J dropped 5; count of bases not matched to a gene: 7. This CDR3 is built from 16 residues. CDR3: CASSLGTGTSGETQYF. The CDR3, as DNA: TGTGCCAGCAGCTTGGGCACCGGGACTAGCGGGGAGACCCAGTACTTC.

In this sample, this clonotype turned up a few times. This rearrangement joins TRBV20-1 to TRBJ1-1, with a tentative D call TRBD1 (6 bases). Germline CDR1 DFQATT, CDR2 SNEGSKA (reference sequence). The CDR3 has 12 amino acids. The germline V and J ends were trimmed by 3 bases and 4 bases, with 9 bases remaining between them. The CDR3: CSARAGVTEAFF. CDR3 DNA: TGCAGTGCTAGGGCAGGGGTCACTGAAGCTTTCTTT.

Ten or more counts support this clonotype. The chain combines TRBV28 with TRBJ2-1, with D unresolved. Germline assignment: CDR1 MDHEN and CDR2 SYDVKM. Trimming stripped 7 bases from V and 3 bases from J, with 13 bases between. The CDR3 totals 14 residues. The CDR3 protein is CASKVGQHYNEQFF. Here the CDR3 DNA reads TGTGCCAGCAAGGTCGGGCAGCACTACAATGAGCAGTTCTTC.

The V and J genes are TRBV6-5 and TRBJ1-6, with TRBD1 identical over 9 bases. The V and J ends lost 0 bases and 9 bases, in that order; junction bases with no gene match: 6. Germline V gives CDR1 MNHEY, CDR2 SVGAGI. The CDR3 is made up of 16 amino acids. CDR3 sequence: CASSYSAGTGPSPLHF. The CDR3 bases are TGTGCCAGCAGTTACTCCGCCGGGACAGGGCCTTCACCCCTCCACTTT.

The chain links TRBV5-6 to TRBJ1-5; D remains unclear. The V and J ends lost 0 bases and 0 bases respectively, with 10 bases between them. CDR1 and CDR2 (germline): SGHDT, YYEEEE. This CDR3 spans 16 amino acids. CDR3 nucleotides: TGTGCCAGCAGCTTGGCAGAAGGCTATAGCAATCAGCCCCAGCATTTT. Protein sequence: CASSLAEGYSNQPQHF.